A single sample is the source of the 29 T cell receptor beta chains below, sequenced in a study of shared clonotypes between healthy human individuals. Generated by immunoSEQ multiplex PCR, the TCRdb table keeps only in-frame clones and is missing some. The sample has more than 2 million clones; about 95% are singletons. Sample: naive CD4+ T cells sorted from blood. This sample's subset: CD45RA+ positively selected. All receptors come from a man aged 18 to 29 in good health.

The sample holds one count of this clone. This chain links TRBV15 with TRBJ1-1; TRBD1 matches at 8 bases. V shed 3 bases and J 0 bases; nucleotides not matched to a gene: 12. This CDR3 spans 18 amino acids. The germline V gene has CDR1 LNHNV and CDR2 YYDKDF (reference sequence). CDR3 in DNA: TGTGCCACCAGCAGGAGACAGGGGACCTACTTCATGAACACTGAAGCTTTCTTT. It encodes CATSRRQGTYFMNTEAFF.

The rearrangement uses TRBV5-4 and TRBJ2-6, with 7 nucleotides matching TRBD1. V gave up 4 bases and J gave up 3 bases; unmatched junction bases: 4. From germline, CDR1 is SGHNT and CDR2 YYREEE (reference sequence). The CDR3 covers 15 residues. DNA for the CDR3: TGTGCCAGCAGCGGCGACAGGGTTGGGGCCAACGTCCTGACTTTC. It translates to CASSGDRVGANVLTF. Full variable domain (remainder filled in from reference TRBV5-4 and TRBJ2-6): ETGVTQSPTHLIKTRGQQVTLRCSSQSGHNTVSWYQQALGQGPQFIFQYYREEENGRGNFPPRFSGLQFPNYSSELNVNALELDDSALYLCASSGDRVGANVLTFGAGSRLTVL.

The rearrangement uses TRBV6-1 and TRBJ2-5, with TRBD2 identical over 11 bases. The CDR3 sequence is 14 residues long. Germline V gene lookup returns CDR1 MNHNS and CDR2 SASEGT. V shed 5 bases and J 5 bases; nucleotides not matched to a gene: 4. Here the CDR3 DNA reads TGTGCCAGCAGTCTAGCGGGAGGAGGGGAGACCCAGTACTTC. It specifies CASSLAGGGETQYF.

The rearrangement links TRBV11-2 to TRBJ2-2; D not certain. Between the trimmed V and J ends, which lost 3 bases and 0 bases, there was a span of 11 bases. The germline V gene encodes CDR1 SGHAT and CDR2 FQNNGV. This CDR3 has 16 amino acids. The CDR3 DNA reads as TGTGCCAGCAGCTTCCCAGGTCCGCCGAACACCGGGGAGCTGTTTTTT. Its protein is CASSFPGPPNTGELFF.

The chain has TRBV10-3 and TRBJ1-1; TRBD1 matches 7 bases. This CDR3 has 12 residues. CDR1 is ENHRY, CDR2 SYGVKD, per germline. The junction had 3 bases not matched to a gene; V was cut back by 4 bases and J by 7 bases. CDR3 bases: TGTGCCATCAGTGGACAGGGAAGTGAAGCTTTCTTT. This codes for CAISGQGSEAFF.

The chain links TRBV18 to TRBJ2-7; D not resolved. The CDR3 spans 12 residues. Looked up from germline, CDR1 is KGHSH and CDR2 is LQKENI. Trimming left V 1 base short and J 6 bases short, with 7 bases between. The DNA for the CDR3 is TGTGCCAGCTCACCACTAGCAAGCGAGCAGTACTTC. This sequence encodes CASSPLASEQYF. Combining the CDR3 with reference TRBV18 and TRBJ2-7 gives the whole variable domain NAGVMQNPRHLVRRRGQEARLRCSPMKGHSHVYWYRQLPEEGLKFMVYLQKENIIDESGMPKERFSAEFPKEGPSILRIQQVVRGDSAAYFCASSPLASEQYFGPGTRLTVT.

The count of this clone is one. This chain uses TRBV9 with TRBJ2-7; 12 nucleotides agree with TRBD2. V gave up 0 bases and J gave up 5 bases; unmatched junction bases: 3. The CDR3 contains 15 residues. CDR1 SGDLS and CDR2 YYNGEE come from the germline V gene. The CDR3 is CASSVDPSGRDEQYF. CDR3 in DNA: TGTGCCAGCAGCGTAGACCCTAGCGGGAGGGACGAGCAGTACTTC. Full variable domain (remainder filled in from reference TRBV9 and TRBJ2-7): DSGVTQTPKHLITATGQRVTLRCSPRSGDLSVYWYQQSLDQGLQFLIQYYNGEERAKGNILERFSAQQFPDLHSELNLSSLELGDSALYFCASSVDPSGRDEQYFGPGTRLTVT.

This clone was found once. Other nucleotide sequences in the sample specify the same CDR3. The CDR3 loop is CASSPTGVQPQHF. CDR3 nucleotide sequence: TGTGCCAGCAGTCCGACAGGGGTTCAGCCCCAGCATTTT. The rearrangement uses TRBV6-1 and TRBJ1-5; TRBD1 matches at 8 bases. With V trimmed by 5 bases and J by 6 bases, 3 bases remained unmatched. This CDR3 contains 13 residues. Germline lookup yields CDR1 MNHNS and CDR2 SASEGT.

The CDR3 loop is CASRGLPDQPQHF. The CDR3 DNA follows: TGTGCCAGCAGAGGGCTCCCCGATCAGCCCCAGCATTTT. This chain connects TRBV6-5 to TRBJ1-5; D gene uncertain. The CDR3 sequence is 13 residues long. CDR1 and CDR2 (germline): MNHEY, SVGAGI. Trimming removed 6 bases from V and 5 bases from J, with 11 bases in between.

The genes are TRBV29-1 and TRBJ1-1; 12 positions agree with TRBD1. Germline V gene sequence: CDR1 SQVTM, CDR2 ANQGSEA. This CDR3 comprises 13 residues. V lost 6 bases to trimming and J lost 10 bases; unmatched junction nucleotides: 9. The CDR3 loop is CSVTGTGGKTAFF. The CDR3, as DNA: TGCAGCGTGACCGGGACAGGGGGCAAGACAGCTTTCTTT.

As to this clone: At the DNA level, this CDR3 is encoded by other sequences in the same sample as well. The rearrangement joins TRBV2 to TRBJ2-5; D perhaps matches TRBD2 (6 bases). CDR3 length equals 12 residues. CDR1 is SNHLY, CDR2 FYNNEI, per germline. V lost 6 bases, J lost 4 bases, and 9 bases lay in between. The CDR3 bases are TGTGCCAGCAGACTAGCCGGAGAGACCCAGTACTTC. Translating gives CASRLAGETQYF.

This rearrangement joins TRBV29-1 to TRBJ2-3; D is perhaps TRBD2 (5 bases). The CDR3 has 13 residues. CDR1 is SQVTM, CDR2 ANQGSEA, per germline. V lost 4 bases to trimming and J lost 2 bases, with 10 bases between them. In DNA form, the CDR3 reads TGCAGCGTTGGTCTGGGAGCCACAGATACGCAGTATTTT. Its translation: CSVGLGATDTQYF.

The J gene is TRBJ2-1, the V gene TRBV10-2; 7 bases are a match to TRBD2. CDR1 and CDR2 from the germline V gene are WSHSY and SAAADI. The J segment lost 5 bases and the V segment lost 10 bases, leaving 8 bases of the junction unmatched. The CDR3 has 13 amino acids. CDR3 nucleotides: TGCGCCACCGCCGGGACTACCCACAATGAGCAGTTCTTC. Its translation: CATAGTTHNEQFF.

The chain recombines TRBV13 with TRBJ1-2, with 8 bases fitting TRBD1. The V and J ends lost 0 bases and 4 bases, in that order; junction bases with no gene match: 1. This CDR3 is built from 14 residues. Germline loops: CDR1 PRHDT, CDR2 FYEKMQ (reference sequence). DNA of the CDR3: TGTGCCAGCAGCTTAGGACAGGGGGGCTATGGCTACACCTTC. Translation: CASSLGQGGYGYTF.

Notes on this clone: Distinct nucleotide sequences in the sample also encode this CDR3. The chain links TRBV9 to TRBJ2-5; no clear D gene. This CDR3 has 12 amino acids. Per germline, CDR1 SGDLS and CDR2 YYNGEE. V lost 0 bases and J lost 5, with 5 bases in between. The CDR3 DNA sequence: TGTGCCAGCAGCGTAGACGGGGAGACCCAGTACTTC. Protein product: CASSVDGETQYF.

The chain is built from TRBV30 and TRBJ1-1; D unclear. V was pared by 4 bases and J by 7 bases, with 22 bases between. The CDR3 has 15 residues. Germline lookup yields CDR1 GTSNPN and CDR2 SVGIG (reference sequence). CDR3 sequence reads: CAWMGGKEGGVEAFF. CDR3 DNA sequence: TGTGCCTGGATGGGTGGAAAGGAGGGTGGCGTTGAAGCTTTCTTT.

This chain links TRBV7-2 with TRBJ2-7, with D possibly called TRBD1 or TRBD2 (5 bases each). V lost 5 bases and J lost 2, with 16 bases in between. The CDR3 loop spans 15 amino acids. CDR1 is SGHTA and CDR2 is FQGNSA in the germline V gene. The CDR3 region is CASSHDRLTTYEQYF. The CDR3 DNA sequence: TGTGCCAGCAGCCACGACAGACTAACTACCTACGAGCAGTACTTC.

The chain's CDR3 is CASRARDRVGKLFF. DNA for the CDR3: TGTGCCAGCAGAGCCCGGGACAGGGTAGGCAAACTGTTTTTT. The V and J genes are TRBV27 and TRBJ1-4, with 9 bases fitting TRBD1. From germline, CDR1 is MNHEY and CDR2 SMNVEV (reference sequence). Losses at the gene ends were 6 bases for V and 11 bases for J; bases not matched to a gene: 10. This CDR3 contains 14 residues.

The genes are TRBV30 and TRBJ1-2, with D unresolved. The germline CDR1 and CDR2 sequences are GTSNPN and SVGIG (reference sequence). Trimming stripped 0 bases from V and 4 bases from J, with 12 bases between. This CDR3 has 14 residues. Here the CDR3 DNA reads TGTGCCTGGAGTGTTGATGAGCGGTCCTATGGCTACACCTTC. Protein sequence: CAWSVDERSYGYTF.

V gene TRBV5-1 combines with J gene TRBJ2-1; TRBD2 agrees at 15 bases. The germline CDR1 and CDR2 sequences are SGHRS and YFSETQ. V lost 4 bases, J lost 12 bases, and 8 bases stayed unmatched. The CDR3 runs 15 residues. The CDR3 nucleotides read TGCGCCAGCAGCCTCGGGACTAGCGGGGGGTACGCGCAGTTCTTC. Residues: CASSLGTSGGYAQFF.

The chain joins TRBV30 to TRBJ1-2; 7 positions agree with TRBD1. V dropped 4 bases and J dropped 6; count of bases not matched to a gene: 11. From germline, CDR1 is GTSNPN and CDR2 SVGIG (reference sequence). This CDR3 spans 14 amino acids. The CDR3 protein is CAWTFLDRADGYTF. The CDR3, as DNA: TGTGCCTGGACTTTCTTAGACAGGGCTGATGGCTACACCTTC.

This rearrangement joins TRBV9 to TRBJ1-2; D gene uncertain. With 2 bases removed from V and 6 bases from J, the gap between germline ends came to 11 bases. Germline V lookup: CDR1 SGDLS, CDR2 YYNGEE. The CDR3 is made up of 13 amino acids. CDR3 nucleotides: TGTGCCAGCAGCGTTCAGGAGAGGGATGGCTACACCTTC. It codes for CASSVQERDGYTF.

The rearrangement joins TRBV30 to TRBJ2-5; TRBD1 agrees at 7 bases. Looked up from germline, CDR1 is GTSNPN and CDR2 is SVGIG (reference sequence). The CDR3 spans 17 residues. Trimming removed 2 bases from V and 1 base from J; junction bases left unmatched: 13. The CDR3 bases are TGTGCCTGGAGTACAGGGGATGGCGTGGGGTTCCAAGAGACCCAGTACTTC. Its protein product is CAWSTGDGVGFQETQYF.

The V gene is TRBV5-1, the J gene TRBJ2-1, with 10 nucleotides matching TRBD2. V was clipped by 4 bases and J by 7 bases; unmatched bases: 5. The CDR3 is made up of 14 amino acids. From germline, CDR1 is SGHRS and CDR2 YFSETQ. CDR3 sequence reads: CASSPTSGRNEQFF. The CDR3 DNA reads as TGCGCCAGCAGCCCGACTAGCGGGCGGAATGAGCAGTTCTTC.

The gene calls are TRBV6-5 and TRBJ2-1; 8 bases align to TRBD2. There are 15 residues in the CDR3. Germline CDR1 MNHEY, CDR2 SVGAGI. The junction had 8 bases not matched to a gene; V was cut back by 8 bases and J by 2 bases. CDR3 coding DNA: TGTGCCAGCGGGGGGACCGGGAGGGCCTACAATGAGCAGTTCTTC. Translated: CASGGTGRAYNEQFF.

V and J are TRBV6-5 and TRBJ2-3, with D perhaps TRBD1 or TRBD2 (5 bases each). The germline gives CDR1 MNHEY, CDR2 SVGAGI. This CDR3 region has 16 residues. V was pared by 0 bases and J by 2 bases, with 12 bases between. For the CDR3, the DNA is TGTGCCAGCAGTTACTCGAGGGCAGGGACCACAGATACGCAGTATTTT. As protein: CASSYSRAGTTDTQYF.

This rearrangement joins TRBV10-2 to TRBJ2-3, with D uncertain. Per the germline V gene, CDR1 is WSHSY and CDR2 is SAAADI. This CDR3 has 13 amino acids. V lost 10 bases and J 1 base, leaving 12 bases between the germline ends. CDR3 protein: CATLEYRTDTQYF. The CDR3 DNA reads TGCGCCACTTTGGAATATCGCACAGATACGCAGTATTTT.

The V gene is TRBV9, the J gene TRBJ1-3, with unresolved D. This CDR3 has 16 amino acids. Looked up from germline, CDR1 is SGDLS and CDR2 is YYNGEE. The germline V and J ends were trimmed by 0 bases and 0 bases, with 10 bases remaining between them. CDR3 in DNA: TGTGCCAGCAGCGTAGAACCAATTAGCTCTGGAAACACCATATATTTT. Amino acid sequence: CASSVEPISSGNTIYF.

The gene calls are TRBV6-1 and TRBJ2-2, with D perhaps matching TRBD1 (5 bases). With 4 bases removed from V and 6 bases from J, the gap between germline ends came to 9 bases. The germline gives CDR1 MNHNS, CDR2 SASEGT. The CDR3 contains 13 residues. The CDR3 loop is CASSADRAGELFF. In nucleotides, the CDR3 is TGTGCCAGCAGTGCTGACAGAGCCGGGGAGCTGTTTTTT.